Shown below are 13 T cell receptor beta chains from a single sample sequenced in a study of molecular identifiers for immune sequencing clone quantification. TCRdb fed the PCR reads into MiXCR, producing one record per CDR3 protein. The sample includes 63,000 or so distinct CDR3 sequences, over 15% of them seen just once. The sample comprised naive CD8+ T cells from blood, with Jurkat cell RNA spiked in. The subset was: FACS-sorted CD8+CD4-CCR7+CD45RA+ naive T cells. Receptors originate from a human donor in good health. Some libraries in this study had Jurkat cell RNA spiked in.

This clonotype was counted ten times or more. The CDR3 nucleotides read TGTGCCATCAGTGAGTCGTCGGCAGGGAGGGGGTCTGAAGCTTTCTTT. Protein product: CAISESSAGRGSEAFF. The chain joins TRBV10-3 to TRBJ1-1, with a possible D match to TRBD1 (6 bases). V was pared by 0 bases and J by 6 bases, with 17 bases between. This CDR3 is built from 16 residues. Germline V gene sequence: CDR1 ENHRY, CDR2 SYGVKD.

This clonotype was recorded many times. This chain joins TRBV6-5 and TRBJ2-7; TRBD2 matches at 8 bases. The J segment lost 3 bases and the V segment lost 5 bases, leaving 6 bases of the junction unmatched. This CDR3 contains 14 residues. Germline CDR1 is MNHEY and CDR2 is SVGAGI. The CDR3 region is CASSDQSGSYEQYF. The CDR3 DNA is TGTGCCAGCAGTGATCAGAGCGGGAGCTACGAGCAGTACTTC.

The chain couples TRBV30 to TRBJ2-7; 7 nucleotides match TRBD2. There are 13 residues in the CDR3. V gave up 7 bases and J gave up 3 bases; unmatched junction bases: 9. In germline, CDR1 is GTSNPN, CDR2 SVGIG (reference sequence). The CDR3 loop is CAYRGGSNYEQYF. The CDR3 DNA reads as TGTGCCTATAGGGGCGGGAGTAACTACGAGCAGTACTTC.

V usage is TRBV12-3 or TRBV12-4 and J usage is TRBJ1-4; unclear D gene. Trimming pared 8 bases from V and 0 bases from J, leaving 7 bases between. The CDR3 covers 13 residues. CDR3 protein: CASGGATNEKLFF. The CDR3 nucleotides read TGTGCCAGCGGTGGAGCAACTAATGAAAAACTGTTTTTT.

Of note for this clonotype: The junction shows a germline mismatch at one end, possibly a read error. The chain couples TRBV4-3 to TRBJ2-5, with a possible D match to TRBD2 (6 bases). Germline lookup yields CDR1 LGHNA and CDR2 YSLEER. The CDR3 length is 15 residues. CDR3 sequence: CACSSNRDFQETQHF. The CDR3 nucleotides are TGCGCCTGCAGCTCAAACCGGGACTTCCAAGAGACCCAGCACTTC.

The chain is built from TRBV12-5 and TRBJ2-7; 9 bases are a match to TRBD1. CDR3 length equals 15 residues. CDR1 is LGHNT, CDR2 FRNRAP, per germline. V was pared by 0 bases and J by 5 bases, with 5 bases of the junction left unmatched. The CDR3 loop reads CASGLVPDRGNEQYF. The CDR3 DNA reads TGTGCTAGTGGTTTGGTCCCGGACAGGGGCAACGAGCAGTACTTC.

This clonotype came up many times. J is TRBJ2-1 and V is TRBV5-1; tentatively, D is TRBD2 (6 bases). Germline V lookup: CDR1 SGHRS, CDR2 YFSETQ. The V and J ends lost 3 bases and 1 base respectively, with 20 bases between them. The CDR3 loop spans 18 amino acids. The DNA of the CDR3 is TGCGCCAGCAGCTCTCCCGTAGTTCTGGGGAGGTCCTACAATGAGCAGTTCTTC. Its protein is CASSSPVVLGRSYNEQFF.

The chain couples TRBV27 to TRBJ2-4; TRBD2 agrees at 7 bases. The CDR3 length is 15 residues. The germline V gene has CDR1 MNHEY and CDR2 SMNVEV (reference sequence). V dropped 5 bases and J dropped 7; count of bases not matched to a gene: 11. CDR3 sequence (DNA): TGTGCCAGCAGTCGGGGGGACCCGGGGTGGAACATTCAGTACTTC. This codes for CASSRGDPGWNIQYF.

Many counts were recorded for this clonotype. The CDR3 DNA sequence: TGTGCCAGCAGTGGAGGGACCGTACGAAGGGATACGCAGTATTTT. The encoded protein is CASSGGTVRRDTQYF. The V and J genes are TRBV5-4 and TRBJ2-3; D is perhaps TRBD2 (6 bases). CDR3 length: 15 residues. The ends were cut back, 5 bases at V and 6 bases at J, with 19 bases in the middle. Germline CDR1 reads SGHNT; CDR2 reads YYREEE (reference sequence). Based on the CDR3 plus reference TRBV5-4 and TRBJ2-3, the full variable domain is ETGVTQSPTHLIKTRGQQVTLRCSSQSGHNTVSWYQQALGQGPQFIFQYYREEENGRGNFPPRFSGLQFPNYSSELNVNALELDDSALYLCASSGGTVRRDTQYFGPGTRLTVL.

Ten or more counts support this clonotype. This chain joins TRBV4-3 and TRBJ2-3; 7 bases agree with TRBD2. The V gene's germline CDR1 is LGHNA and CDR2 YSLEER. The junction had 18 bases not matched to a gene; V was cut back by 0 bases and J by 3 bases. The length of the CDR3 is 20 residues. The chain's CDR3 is CASSQDNIVSGAGVTDTQYF. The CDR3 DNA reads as TGCGCCAGCAGCCAAGATAACATTGTGTCTGGGGCGGGAGTGACAGATACGCAGTATTTT.

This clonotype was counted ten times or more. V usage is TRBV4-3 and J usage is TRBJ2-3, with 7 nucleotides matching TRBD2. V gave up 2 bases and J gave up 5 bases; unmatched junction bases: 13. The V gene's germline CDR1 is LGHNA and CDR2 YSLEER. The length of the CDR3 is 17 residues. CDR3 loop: CASSQKAPREYGDTQYF. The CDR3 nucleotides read TGCGCCAGCAGCCAAAAGGCTCCGCGGGAGTACGGAGATACGCAGTATTTT.

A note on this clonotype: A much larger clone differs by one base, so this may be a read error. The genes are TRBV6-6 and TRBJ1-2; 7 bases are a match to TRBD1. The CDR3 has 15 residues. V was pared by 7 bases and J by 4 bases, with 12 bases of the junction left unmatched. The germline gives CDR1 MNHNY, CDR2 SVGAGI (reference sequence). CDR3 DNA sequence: TGTGCCAGCATCCACCCCGGGACAGCAACCTATGGCTACACCTTC. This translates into CASIHPGTATYGYTF.

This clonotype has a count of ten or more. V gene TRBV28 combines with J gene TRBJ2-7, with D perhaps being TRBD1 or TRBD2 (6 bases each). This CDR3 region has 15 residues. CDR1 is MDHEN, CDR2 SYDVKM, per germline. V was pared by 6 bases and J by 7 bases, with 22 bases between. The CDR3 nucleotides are TGTGCCAGCAGCAGAAAACCCGGGGGCTGGTATGAGCAGTACTTC. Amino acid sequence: CASSRKPGGWYEQYF.